A single sample is the source of the 8 T cell receptor beta chains below, sequenced in a study of vaccination and CD4 T cells after COVID-19. As for treatment: approximately 9-day PBMC culture with coronavirus spike peptide pools or control peptides (ViraFEST assay). Antigens for these TCRs are unknown. Cultured CD4+ T cells had their DNA profiled by the Oncomine TCR Beta short-read assay. One entry per CDR3 protein, called by TCRdb with MiXCR from the PCR reads. The sample records more than 13,000 distinct CDR3 sequences, about 74% being singletons. The sequenced material came from CD4+ T cells from blood, cultured in vitro. These receptors were obtained from a human donor who had recovered from COVID-19.

V is TRBV25-1 and J is TRBJ1-1; no clear D. This CDR3 has 12 residues. V gave up 2 bases and J gave up 8 bases, with 9 bases separating them. The germline gives CDR1 MGHDK, CDR2 SYGVNS. The CDR3 loop reads CASSEPPGEAFF. The CDR3 coding sequence is TGTGCCAGCAGTGAACCCCCGGGGGAAGCTTTCTTT.

This clonotype is termed large. The chain joins TRBV7-2 to TRBJ2-3; D ambiguous. CDR1 and CDR2 (germline): SGHTA, FQGNSA. The CDR3 loop spans 15 amino acids. Trimming took off 1 base at V and 0 bases at J, with 8 bases between the two ends. The CDR3 DNA reads TGTGCCAGCAGCTTAGAGTACCTAAGCACAGATACGCAGTATTTT. Encoded protein: CASSLEYLSTDTQYF.

This rearrangement joins TRBV7-3 to TRBJ2-5; D gene uncertain. The CDR3 runs to 13 residues. V dropped 1 base and J dropped 1 base, with 4 bases sitting between them. Germline loops: CDR1 SGHTA, CDR2 FQGTGA. CDR3 in amino acids: CASSLNVQETQYF. The CDR3 region has the DNA TGTGCCAGCAGCTTAAATGTCCAAGAGACCCAGTACTTC.

The chain couples TRBV7-6 to TRBJ2-3; 12 bases match TRBD2. Germline V gives CDR1 SGHVS, CDR2 FNYEAQ. This CDR3 spans 15 amino acids. After removal of 2 bases from V and 5 bases from J, the junction contained 2 bases not matched to a gene. CDR3 sequence: CASSLRGLAGDTQYF. The CDR3 DNA reads as TGTGCCAGCAGCTTAAGGGGACTAGCGGGAGATACGCAGTATTTT.

The chain couples TRBV12-3 or TRBV12-4 to TRBJ2-7; 9 bases fit TRBD1. Germline trimming cut 2 bases from V and 3 bases from J; bases unmatched to any gene: 11. The CDR3 runs to 17 residues. The CDR3 here is CASSLKVLGTGNYEQYF. CDR3 bases: TGTGCCAGCAGTTTAAAAGTGCTGGGGACAGGGAACTACGAGCAGTACTTC.

This chain links TRBV2 with TRBJ2-6; a possible D gene is TRBD1 (5 bases). Germline CDR1 reads SNHLY; CDR2 reads FYNNEI. The CDR3 is 15 amino acids. Trimming cost V 2 bases and J 0 bases, with 5 bases left between them. This CDR3 is CASSEQGSGANVLTF. The CDR3 coding sequence is TGTGCCAGCAGTGAACAGGGCTCTGGGGCCAACGTCCTGACTTTC. The variable domain in full, completed from reference TRBV2 and TRBJ2-6, reads EPEVTQTPSHQVTQMGQEVILRCVPISNHLYFYWYRQILGQKVEFLVSFYNNEISEKSEIFDDQFSVERPDGSNFTLKIRSTKLEDSAMYFCASSEQGSGANVLTFGAGSRLTVL.

The gene calls are TRBV28 and TRBJ2-7; 10 bases line up with TRBD2. CDR1 MDHEN and CDR2 SYDVKM come from the germline V gene. CDR3 length: 19 amino acids. The junction had 17 bases not matched to a gene; V was cut back by 3 bases and J by 3 bases. This chain's CDR3 is CASSFVAGGKARGGYEQYF. As DNA, the CDR3 is TGTGCCAGCAGTTTTGTAGCGGGAGGTAAAGCACGAGGCGGCTACGAGCAGTACTTC.

This clonotype has just one count. The chain is built from TRBV24-1 and TRBJ1-5; D is unresolved. Trimming took 4 bases from V and 1 from J, leaving 13 bases between them. Germline assignment: CDR1 KGHDR and CDR2 SFDVKD. The CDR3 is 16 amino acids. This CDR3 is CATSDPGRKSNQPQHF. CDR3 bases: TGTGCCACCAGTGACCCCGGACGGAAAAGCAATCAGCCCCAGCATTTT.